This entry describes one T cell receptor beta chain. In the authors' methods: Estimation of nucleated cell counts relied on the amplification of reference gene primers. The table came from immunoSEQ multiplex PCR; TCRdb's copy has only in-frame clones and leaves some out. Clonal size and the V and J genes are those of that table, whereas D and trimming came from the DNA. The sample records 200,000 to 250,000 clones, 75% to 85% being singletons. This record comes from a study of blood T cell repertoires in COVID-19. The source material was peripheral blood. The clonotype originates from a woman aged 70-85 years with COVID-19, enrolled during active disease.

CDR3 nucleotides: TGTGCCAGCAGTTACTCGTTCGGGGGAAACACAGATACGCAGTATTTT. It codes for CASSYSFGGNTDTQYF. The chain links TRBV6-5 to TRBJ2-3; TRBD2 might be the D (6 bases). V gave up 0 bases and J gave up 2 bases, with 12 bases separating them. Germline values: CDR1 MNHEY, CDR2 SVGAGI. This CDR3 comprises 16 residues.